This TCR beta chain was captured by sequencing in a study of blood T cells in healthy people across ages. CDR3 length: 15 amino acids. The germline gives CDR1 SQVTM, CDR2 ANQGSEA. Using a J-beta primer mix together with a sample-barcoded 5' primer, a second PCR was run for about 6 to 11 cycles. TCRdb reprocessed the 5' RACE reads with MiXCR, giving one entry per CDR3 protein. The sample carries about 1.6 million distinct CDR3 sequences, 34% recorded once. Ten or more counts support this clonotype. Mismatch with germline at one junction end may stem from a read error. The chain employs TRBV29-1 and TRBJ2-1, with 10 bases fitting TRBD2. This TCR was recovered from a woman aged 30 to 39 in good health. Sequenced input: blood. The CDR3 sequence is CSAEGPSGSRSEQFF. CDR3 DNA sequence: TGCAGCGCTGAAGGGCCTAGCGGGAGTCGGAGTGAGCAGTTCTTC.